This record covers a single TCR beta chain. What it recognizes is unknown. Time point of the sample: newly diagnosed GD, antithyroid drugs for less than 3 months. With RNA extracted from PBMCs as input, the TCR library was made. The data were obtained in a study of regulatory T cells in long-lasting Graves disease. Notes on the study in general: TCR diversity was lower in persistent than newly diagnosed Graves' disease. Gene preferences differed: TRBV28, TRBJ1-2, TRBJ2-5 in persistent cases.

Combining iRepertoire HTBI primers with Arm-PCR of CDR3 regions, the authors built TCR beta libraries. MiXCR was run by TCRdb on the multiplex PCR reads, yielding one entry per CDR3 protein. This repertoire shows under 700,000 distinct CDR3 sequences, about 16% found once; its top ten account for approximately 25%. V lost 4 bases and J lost 3, with 14 bases in between. The CDR3 contains 14 residues. CDR1 is SGHKS and CDR2 is YYEKEE in the germline V gene (reference sequence). The data were also submitted as part of a second study, on T cells in Graves' hyperthyroidism and ophthalmopathy.

This chain links TRBV5-5 with TRBJ2-7, with a tentative D call TRBD1 (7 bases). Sequencing was performed on peripheral blood mononuclear cells (PBMCs), taken at new diagnosis, from a patient treated with antithyroid drugs. The receptor was derived from a middle-aged woman with Graves disease. Here the CDR3 reads CASSRGTVHYEQYF. CDR3 bases: TGTGCCAGCAGCCGCGGGACAGTGCACTACGAGCAGTACTTC.